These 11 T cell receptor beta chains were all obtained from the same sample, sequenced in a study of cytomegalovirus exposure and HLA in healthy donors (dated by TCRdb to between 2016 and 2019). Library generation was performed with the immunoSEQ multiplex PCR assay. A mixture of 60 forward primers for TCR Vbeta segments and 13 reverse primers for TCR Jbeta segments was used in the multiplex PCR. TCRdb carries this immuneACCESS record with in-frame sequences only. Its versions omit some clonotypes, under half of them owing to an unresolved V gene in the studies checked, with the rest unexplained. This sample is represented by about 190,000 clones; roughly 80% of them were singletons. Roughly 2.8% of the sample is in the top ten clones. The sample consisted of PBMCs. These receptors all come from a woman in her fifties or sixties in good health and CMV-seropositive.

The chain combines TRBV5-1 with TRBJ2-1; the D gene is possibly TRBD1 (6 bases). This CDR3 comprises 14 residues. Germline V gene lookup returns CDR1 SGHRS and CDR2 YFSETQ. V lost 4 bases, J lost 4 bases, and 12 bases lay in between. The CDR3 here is CASSQDRAYNEQFF. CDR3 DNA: TGCGCCAGCAGCCAGGACAGAGCTTACAATGAGCAGTTCTTC.

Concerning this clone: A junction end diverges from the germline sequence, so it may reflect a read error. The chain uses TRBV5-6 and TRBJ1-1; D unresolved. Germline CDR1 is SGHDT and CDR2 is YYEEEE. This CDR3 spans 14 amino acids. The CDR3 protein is CASNEGAETHEAFF. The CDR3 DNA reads TGCGCCAGCAATGAGGGAGCGGAGACCCATGAAGCTTTCTTT.

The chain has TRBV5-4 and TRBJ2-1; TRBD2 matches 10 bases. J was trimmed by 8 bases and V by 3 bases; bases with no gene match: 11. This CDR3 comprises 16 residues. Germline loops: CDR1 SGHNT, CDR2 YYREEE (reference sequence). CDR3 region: CASSSPSGGAEDEQFF. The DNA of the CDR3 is TGTGCCAGCAGCTCCCCCAGCGGGGGGGCGGAGGATGAGCAGTTCTTC. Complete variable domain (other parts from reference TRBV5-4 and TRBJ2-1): ETGVTQSPTHLIKTRGQQVTLRCSSQSGHNTVSWYQQALGQGPQFIFQYYREEENGRGNFPPRFSGLQFPNYSSELNVNALELDDSALYLCASSSPSGGAEDEQFFGPGTRLTVL.

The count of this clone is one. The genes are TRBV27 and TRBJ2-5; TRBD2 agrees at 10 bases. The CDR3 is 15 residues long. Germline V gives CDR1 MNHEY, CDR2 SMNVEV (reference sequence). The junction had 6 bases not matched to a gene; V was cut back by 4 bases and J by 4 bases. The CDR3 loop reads CASSSSSGGLETQYF. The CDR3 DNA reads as TGTGCCAGCAGTTCTTCTAGCGGGGGTTTAGAGACCCAGTACTTC.

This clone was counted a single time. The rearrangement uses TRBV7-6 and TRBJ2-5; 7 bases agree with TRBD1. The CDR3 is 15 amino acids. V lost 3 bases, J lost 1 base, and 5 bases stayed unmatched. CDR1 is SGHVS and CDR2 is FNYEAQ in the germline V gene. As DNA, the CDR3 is TGTGCCAGCAGCTTTACGGGACAGATCCAAGAGACCCAGTACTTC. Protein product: CASSFTGQIQETQYF.

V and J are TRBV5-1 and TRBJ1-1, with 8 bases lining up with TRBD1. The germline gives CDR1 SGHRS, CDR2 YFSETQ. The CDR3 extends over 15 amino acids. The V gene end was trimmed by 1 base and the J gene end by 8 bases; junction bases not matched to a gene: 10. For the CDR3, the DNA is TGCGCCAGCAGCTTGAACCAGGGGGCCGGGGTAGAAGCTTTCTTT. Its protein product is CASSLNQGAGVEAFF.

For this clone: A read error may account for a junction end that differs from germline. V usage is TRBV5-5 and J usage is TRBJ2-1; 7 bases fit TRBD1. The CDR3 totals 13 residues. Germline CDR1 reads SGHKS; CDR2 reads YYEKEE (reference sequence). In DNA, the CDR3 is TGTGCCAGCAGCGAAGGGACAGCCCCGAGTGTTCTCTTC. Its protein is CASSEGTAPSVLF.

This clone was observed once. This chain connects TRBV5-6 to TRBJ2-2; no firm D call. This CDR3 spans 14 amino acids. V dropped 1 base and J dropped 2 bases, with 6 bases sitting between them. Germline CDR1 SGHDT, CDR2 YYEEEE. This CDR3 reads CASSLTVNTGELFF. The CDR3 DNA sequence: TGTGCCAGCAGCTTGACAGTTAACACCGGGGAGCTGTTTTTT.

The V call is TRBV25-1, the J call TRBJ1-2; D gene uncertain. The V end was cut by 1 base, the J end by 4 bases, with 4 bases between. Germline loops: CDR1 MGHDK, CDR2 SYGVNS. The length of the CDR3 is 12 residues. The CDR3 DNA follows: TGTGCCAGCAGTGAATGGCTCTATGGCTACACCTTC. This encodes CASSEWLYGYTF.

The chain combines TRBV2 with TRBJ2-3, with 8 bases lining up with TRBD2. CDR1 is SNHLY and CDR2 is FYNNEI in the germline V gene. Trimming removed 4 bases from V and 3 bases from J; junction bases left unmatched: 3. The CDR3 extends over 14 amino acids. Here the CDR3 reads CASSGSGGTDTQYF. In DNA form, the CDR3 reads TGTGCCAGCAGTGGAAGCGGGGGTACAGATACGCAGTATTTT.

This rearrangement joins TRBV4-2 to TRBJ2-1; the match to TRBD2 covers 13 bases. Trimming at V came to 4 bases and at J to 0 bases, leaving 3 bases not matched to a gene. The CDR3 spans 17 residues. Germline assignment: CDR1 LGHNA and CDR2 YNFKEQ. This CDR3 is CASSPTSGGSSYNEQFF. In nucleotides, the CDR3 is TGTGCCAGCAGCCCGACTAGCGGGGGGAGCTCCTACAATGAGCAGTTCTTC.